The 15 T cell receptor beta chains listed next were all sequenced from one sample in a study of T cell responses to AZD1222 COVID-19 vaccine (dated by TCRdb to the early 2020s). To prepare the library, the immunoSEQ multiplex PCR assay was applied. TCRdb mirrors the immuneACCESS table, restricted to in-frame sequences. Some clones are absent from its copies; in checked studies, under half trace to an unresolved V gene, and the reason for the others is unknown. A total of tens of thousands of clones appear in this sample, about nine tenths of them only once. Around 9.6% of the sample belongs to the ten largest clones. This sample's time point label indicates: baseline before first vaccination. This specimen was peripheral blood, taken on day 0 of AZD1222 vaccination. Receptors were obtained from an adult in good health.

This clone occurred a few times. This CDR3 reads CASSPSGEKLFF. In DNA, the CDR3 is TGTGCCAGCAGCCCATCGGGTGAAAAACTGTTTTTT. The gene calls are TRBV5-5 and TRBJ1-4; no definite D call. Trimming stripped 4 bases from V and 7 bases from J, with 8 bases between. This CDR3 region has 12 residues. Germline CDR1 is SGHKS and CDR2 is YYEKEE (reference sequence).

The CDR3 sequence is CASSPYSRTGEDGYTF. As DNA, the CDR3 is TGTGCCAGCAGCCCCTACTCCCGGACAGGGGAAGATGGCTACACCTTC. This chain connects TRBV7-2 to TRBJ1-2, with 9 bases matching TRBD1. CDR3 size: 16 residues. Per the germline V gene, CDR1 is SGHTA and CDR2 is FQGNSA. V dropped 5 bases and J dropped 6; count of bases not matched to a gene: 13.

This sequence joins TRBV18 and TRBJ2-1; TRBD2 aligns across 14 bases. Trimming at V came to 5 bases and at J to 10 bases, leaving 7 bases not matched to a gene. This CDR3 contains 15 residues. The germline V gene has CDR1 KGHSH and CDR2 LQKENI. The CDR3, as DNA: TGTGCCAGCTCAGCCGGGACTAGCGGGGGAAGAGAGCAGTTCTTC. Amino acid sequence: CASSAGTSGGREQFF.

The chain links TRBV5-1 to TRBJ1-6; 7 bases are a match to TRBD1. Germline trimming cut 4 bases from V and 1 base from J; bases unmatched to any gene: 11. Looked up from germline, CDR1 is SGHRS and CDR2 is YFSETQ. This CDR3 has 18 amino acids. The DNA of the CDR3 is TGCGCCAGCAGCAGCTTGGGGCCAGGGGGGTCCTATAATTCACCCCTCCACTTT. Protein: CASSSLGPGGSYNSPLHF.

The chain joins TRBV19 to TRBJ1-1, with a tentative D call TRBD1 (6 bases). Germline values: CDR1 LNHDA, CDR2 SQIVND (reference sequence). This CDR3 spans 15 amino acids. Between the trimmed V and J ends, which lost 2 bases and 3 bases, there was a span of 13 bases. The CDR3 bases are TGTGCCAGTAGTATACCATCAACAGGGCACACTGAAGCTTTCTTT. Residues: CASSIPSTGHTEAFF.

The chain joins TRBV2 to TRBJ2-5, with 8 bases lining up with TRBD2. V dropped 7 bases and J dropped 5; count of bases not matched to a gene: 12. The V gene's germline CDR1 is SNHLY and CDR2 FYNNEI. The CDR3 extends over 15 amino acids. In nucleotides, the CDR3 is TGTGCCAGCACCTTCGGCGCGGGAGGAGAGGAGACCCAGTACTTC. Translation: CASTFGAGGEETQYF.

The chain recombines TRBV5-1 with TRBJ1-2; tentatively, D is TRBD1 (5 bases). The germline V gene has CDR1 SGHRS and CDR2 YFSETQ. The V and J ends lost 0 bases and 4 bases respectively, with 7 bases between them. This CDR3 is built from 13 residues. The CDR3, as DNA: TGCGCCAGCAGCTTGGCTCAGGGCTATGGCTACACCTTC. Amino acid sequence: CASSLAQGYGYTF.

The chain joins TRBV5-1 to TRBJ2-2, with 8 bases fitting TRBD2. Per the germline V gene, CDR1 is SGHRS and CDR2 is YFSETQ. The length of the CDR3 is 18 residues. With 4 bases clipped from V and 0 bases from J, the junction kept 11 bases outside the gene matches. CDR3 sequence: CASSRSIAGSANTGELFF. The DNA for the CDR3 is TGCGCCAGCAGCCGATCGATAGCGGGGAGCGCGAACACCGGGGAGCTGTTTTTT.

This clone was observed a handful of times. This chain connects TRBV3-1 (or the pseudogene TRBV3-2) to TRBJ1-6; 9 bases are a match to TRBD1. CDR3 length: 14 residues. Germline assignment: CDR1 LGHDT and CDR2 YNNKEL (reference sequence). V was clipped by 4 bases and J by 14 bases; unmatched bases: 9. CDR3 bases: TGTGCCAGCAGCCGAGGACGACAGGGGGAGACCCTCCACTTT. Protein product: CASSRGRQGETLHF.

This clone showed up just once. In nucleotides, the CDR3 is TGTGCCAGCAGTTTCCGGGACAGGGTTAGTGGCTACACCTTC. Amino acid sequence: CASSFRDRVSGYTF. This chain links TRBV3-1 (or the pseudogene TRBV3-2) with TRBJ1-2, with 9 positions matching TRBD1. Germline CDR1 LGHDT, CDR2 YNNKEL (reference sequence). This CDR3 has 14 amino acids. The V segment lost 6 bases and the J segment 7 bases; nucleotides outside the gene matches: 9.

The chain joins TRBV7-9 to TRBJ1-2; a weak D match, TRBD1 (6 bases). This CDR3 has 17 amino acids. Trimming stripped 1 base from V and 4 bases from J, with 19 bases between. The germline V gene has CDR1 SEHNR and CDR2 FQNEAQ (reference sequence). The CDR3 protein is CASSLDPGARGIYGYTF. The DNA for the CDR3 is TGTGCCAGCAGCTTAGATCCAGGGGCGCGGGGAATCTATGGCTACACCTTC.

The chain combines TRBV9 with TRBJ2-2; a possible D gene is TRBD1 (6 bases). Trimming cost V 0 bases and J 0 bases, with 9 bases left between them. In germline, CDR1 is SGDLS, CDR2 YYNGEE. This CDR3 has 16 amino acids. CDR3 protein: CASSVVGGANTGELFF. CDR3 sequence (DNA): TGTGCCAGCAGCGTAGTTGGGGGCGCGAACACCGGGGAGCTGTTTTTT.

The genes are TRBV7-8 and TRBJ2-7, with 9 bases aligning to TRBD1. Germline loops: CDR1 SGHVS, CDR2 FQNEAQ. The J segment lost 7 bases and the V segment lost 0 bases, leaving 4 bases of the junction unmatched. This CDR3 has 14 residues. CDR3 nucleotides: TGTGCCAGCAGCTTAGCGGGGACAGGGCGGGAGCAGTACTTC. Protein product: CASSLAGTGREQYF. Supplemented by reference TRBV7-8 and TRBJ2-7, the full variable domain reads GAGVSQSPRYKVAKRGQDVALRCDPISGHVSLFWYQQALGQGPEFLTYFQNEAQLDKSGLPSDRFFAERPEGSVSTLKIQRTQQEDSAVYLCASSLAGTGREQYFGPGTRLTVT.

V gene TRBV19 combines with J gene TRBJ1-6; no clear D. Trimming removed 5 bases at V and 6 bases at J, with 8 bases between. The CDR3 extends over 13 amino acids. The germline gives CDR1 LNHDA, CDR2 SQIVND (reference sequence). Here the CDR3 reads CASSPYSNSPLHF. The CDR3 bases are TGTGCCAGTAGTCCGTATAGTAATTCACCCCTCCACTTT. Full variable domain (outside the CDR3, taken from reference TRBV19 and TRBJ1-6): DGGITQSPKYLFRKEGQNVTLSCEQNLNHDAMYWYRQDPGQGLRLIYYSQIVNDFQKGDIAEGYSVSREKKESFPLTVTSAQKNPTAFYLCASSPYSNSPLHFGNGTRLTVT.

The CDR3 protein is CASSQDKTAINQPQHF. The CDR3 DNA sequence: TGCGCCAGCAGCCAAGATAAAACAGCCATCAATCAGCCCCAGCATTTT. This chain connects TRBV4-1 to TRBJ1-5; D ambiguous. V lost 0 bases to trimming and J lost 3 bases, with 12 bases between them. The CDR3 sequence is 16 residues long. Germline CDR1 and CDR2: MGHRA and YSYEKL.